Following are 16 T cell receptor beta chains from one sample sequenced in a study of T cell responses to AZD1222 COVID-19 vaccine. TCRdb keeps only in-frame clones here, not all; method: immunoSEQ multiplex PCR. The sample includes about 98,000 clones, 70% to 90% of them seen just once. Sample: peripheral blood, taken on day 0 of AZD1222 vaccination. The receptor set was obtained from an adult in good health.

V and J are TRBV15 and TRBJ2-1, with D maybe TRBD1 (5 bases). V was cut by 1 base and J by 5 bases, with 9 bases left in between. Germline V gene sequence: CDR1 LNHNV, CDR2 YYDKDF (reference sequence). CDR3 length: 14 residues. The DNA of the CDR3 is TGTGCCACCAGCAGAGGGGGCCGAGACAATGAGCAGTTCTTC. Its translation is CATSRGGRDNEQFF.

The chain employs TRBV11-3 and TRBJ2-2; perhaps TRBD1 as D (6 bases). Per germline, CDR1 SGHNT and CDR2 YENEEA. Between the trimmed V and J ends, which lost 1 base and 2 bases, there was a span of 8 bases. The CDR3 runs to 15 residues. The CDR3: CASSLARGNTGELFF. As DNA, the CDR3 is TGTGCCAGCAGCTTAGCCAGGGGCAACACCGGGGAGCTGTTTTTT.

This clone was detected a few times. The chain carries TRBV4-2 and TRBJ2-7, with unresolved D. Trimming removed 2 bases at V and 5 bases at J, with 10 bases between. There are 13 residues in the CDR3. Germline-derived CDR1 and CDR2 are LGHNA and YNFKEQ. The CDR3 reads CASSQIGWDEQYF. The CDR3 nucleotides read TGTGCCAGCAGCCAAATAGGGTGGGACGAGCAGTACTTC.

The V gene is TRBV9, the J gene TRBJ2-7; 8 bases align to TRBD1. The germline gives CDR1 SGDLS, CDR2 YYNGEE. V was clipped by 3 bases and J by 3 bases; unmatched bases: 8. This CDR3 has 15 residues. The CDR3 sequence is CASSAAGTGDYEQYF. The DNA of the CDR3 is TGTGCCAGCAGCGCTGCCGGGACAGGAGACTACGAGCAGTACTTC.

The J gene is TRBJ2-7, the V gene TRBV30; no firm D call. CDR3 length: 12 amino acids. V lost 4 bases and J 3 bases, leaving 10 bases between the germline ends. The V gene's germline CDR1 is GTSNPN and CDR2 SVGIG (reference sequence). The CDR3 loop reads CAWKDRYYEQYF. CDR3 in DNA: TGTGCCTGGAAGGACCGCTACTACGAGCAGTACTTC.

V and J are TRBV19 and TRBJ2-3, with 12 bases that match TRBD2. After removal of 9 bases from V and 3 bases from J, the junction contained 4 bases not matched to a gene. Looked up from germline, CDR1 is LNHDA and CDR2 is SQIVND (reference sequence). CDR3 length equals 14 residues. The CDR3 nucleotides are TGTGCCAGCACTGGACTAGCGGGAACAGATACGCAGTATTTT. The encoded protein is CASTGLAGTDTQYF.

CDR3 loop: CASSLKGGDGRTDTQYF. CDR3 coding DNA: TGTGCCAGCAGTTTGAAGGGAGGGGACGGACGCACAGATACGCAGTATTTT. The chain links TRBV27 to TRBJ2-3, with 7 nucleotides matching TRBD2. J lost 1 base, V lost 3 bases, and 10 bases had no gene match. Germline V gene lookup returns CDR1 MNHEY and CDR2 SMNVEV (reference sequence). The CDR3 has 17 residues.

The chain couples TRBV7-8 to TRBJ1-4, with TRBD1 identical over 9 bases. Germline CDR1 is SGHVS and CDR2 is FQNEAQ. J lost 6 bases, V lost 2 bases, and 1 base had no gene match. This CDR3 region has 14 residues. This CDR3 is CASSLRDRDEKLFF. The CDR3 DNA is TGTGCCAGCAGCTTACGGGACAGGGATGAAAAACTGTTTTTT. Full variable domain (outside the CDR3, taken from reference TRBV7-8 and TRBJ1-4): GAGVSQSPRYKVAKRGQDVALRCDPISGHVSLFWYQQALGQGPEFLTYFQNEAQLDKSGLPSDRFFAERPEGSVSTLKIQRTQQEDSAVYLCASSLRDRDEKLFFGSGTQLSVL.

The CDR3 reads CASRFSGNSYNEQFF. In DNA form, the CDR3 reads TGTGCCAGCAGATTTAGCGGGAACTCCTACAATGAGCAGTTCTTC. The chain has TRBV6-5 and TRBJ2-1; the match to TRBD2 covers 8 bases. J gave up 0 bases and V 6 bases, and 4 bases lay outside the gene matches. CDR1 and CDR2 (germline): MNHEY, SVGAGI. CDR3 length: 15 amino acids.

J is TRBJ1-1 and V is TRBV30; no reliable D call. Per germline, CDR1 GTSNPN and CDR2 SVGIG (reference sequence). The CDR3 extends over 13 amino acids. The V end was cut by 4 bases, the J end by 3 bases, with 12 bases between. CDR3 DNA sequence: TGTGCCTGGATCAAAGGCCTGTACACTGAAGCTTTCTTT. Residues: CAWIKGLYTEAFF.

CDR3 region: CATSDFRNTIYF. CDR3 bases: TGTGCCACCAGTGATTTTCGGAACACCATATATTTT. The chain employs TRBV24-1 and TRBJ1-3, with no clear D. Germline V gene lookup returns CDR1 KGHDR and CDR2 SFDVKD. The CDR3 is 12 residues long. Trimming took 1 base from V and 7 from J, leaving 4 bases between them.

The chain joins TRBV28 to TRBJ2-7; tentative D call: TRBD1 (6 bases). V was trimmed by 6 bases and J by 0 bases, leaving 18 bases between them. The CDR3 sequence is 16 residues long. Germline V lookup: CDR1 MDHEN, CDR2 SYDVKM. DNA for the CDR3: TGTGCCAGCAGCCCGCCTCGGGACATATACTCCTACGAGCAGTACTTC. Translation: CASSPPRDIYSYEQYF.

This clone was seen more than once but under ten times. The chain couples TRBV7-9 to TRBJ2-1, with 10 nucleotides matching TRBD2. V trimming: 3 bases; J trimming: 8 bases; junction bases outside the gene matches: 10. This CDR3 spans 16 amino acids. Germline CDR1 reads SEHNR; CDR2 reads FQNEAQ (reference sequence). The CDR3 nucleotides are TGTGCCAGCAGCTTGGTGGCTAGCGGGAGCACAGATGAGCAGTTCTTC. Protein product: CASSLVASGSTDEQFF.

This sequence joins TRBV24-1 and TRBJ2-3; D possibly corresponds to TRBD1 (6 bases). CDR1 is KGHDR, CDR2 SFDVKD, per germline. The CDR3 runs 16 residues. Trimming pared 0 bases from V and 6 bases from J, leaving 15 bases between. The CDR3 coding sequence is TGTGCCACCAGTGATTTGGGGGGCGACGACTCTGATACGCAGTATTTT. Amino acids: CATSDLGGDDSDTQYF.

The chain couples TRBV18 to TRBJ2-7; 7 bases map to TRBD2. This CDR3 region has 14 residues. CDR1 is KGHSH and CDR2 is LQKENI in the germline V gene. V shed 5 bases and J 0 bases; nucleotides not matched to a gene: 4. The CDR3 is CASSYRGDSYEQYF. DNA for the CDR3: TGTGCCAGCTCATACCGGGGGGACTCCTACGAGCAGTACTTC.

CDR3 loop: CASSLISGDYGYTF. CDR3 DNA: TGTGCCAGCAGTTTAATCTCTGGGGACTATGGCTACACCTTC. The rearrangement links TRBV27 to TRBJ1-2; D unclear. With 2 bases removed from V and 3 bases from J, the gap between germline ends came to 10 bases. Germline assignment: CDR1 MNHEY and CDR2 SMNVEV (reference sequence). CDR3 length: 14 amino acids.